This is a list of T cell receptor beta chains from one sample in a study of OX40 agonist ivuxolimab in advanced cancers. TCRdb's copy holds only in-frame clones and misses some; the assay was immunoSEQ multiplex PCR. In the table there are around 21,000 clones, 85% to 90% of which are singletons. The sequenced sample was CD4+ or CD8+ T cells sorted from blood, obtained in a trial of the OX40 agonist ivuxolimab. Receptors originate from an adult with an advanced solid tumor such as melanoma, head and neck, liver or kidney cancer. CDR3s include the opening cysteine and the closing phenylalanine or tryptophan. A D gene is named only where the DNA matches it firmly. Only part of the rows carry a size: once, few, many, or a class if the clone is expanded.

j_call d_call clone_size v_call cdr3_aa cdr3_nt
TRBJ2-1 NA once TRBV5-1 CASRQESYNEQFF TGCGCCAGTCGACAGGAGTCCTACAATGAGCAGTTCTTC
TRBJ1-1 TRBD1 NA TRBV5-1 CASSWTGMNTEAFF TGCGCCAGCAGCTGGACAGGGATGAACACTGAAGCTTTCTTT
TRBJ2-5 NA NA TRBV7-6 CASSSGRGFLETQYF TGTGCCAGCAGCTCGGGCCGAGGGTTCCTAGAGACCCAGTACTTC
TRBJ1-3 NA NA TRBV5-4 CASRSSADSGNTIYF TGTGCCAGCAGGTCCTCGGCAGACTCTGGAAACACCATATATTTT
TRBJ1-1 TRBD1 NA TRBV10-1 CASSTTGQGHTEAFF TGCGCCAGCAGTACGACGGGACAGGGGCACACTGAAGCTTTCTTT
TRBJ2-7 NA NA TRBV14 CASSQDNPPFSYEQYF TGTGCCAGCAGCCAAGATAACCCCCCCTTCTCCTACGAGCAGTACTTC
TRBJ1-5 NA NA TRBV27 CASSLVSSNQPQHF TGTGCCAGCAGTTTAGTCTCGAGCAATCAGCCCCAGCATTTT
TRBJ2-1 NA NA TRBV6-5 CASRFTAGHNNEQFF TGTGCCAGCAGATTTACTGCGGGACACAACAATGAGCAGTTCTTC
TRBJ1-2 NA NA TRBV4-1 CASSPGPGGKSGYTF TGCGCCAGCAGCCCGGGACCCGGGGGGAAGAGTGGCTACACCTTC
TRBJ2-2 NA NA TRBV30 CAWGETGELFF TGTGCCTGGGGAGAGACCGGGGAGCTGTTTTTT
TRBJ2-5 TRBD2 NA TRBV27 CASSLGVGLGDWRQYF TGTGCCAGCAGTTTAGGGGTGGGACTAGGAGATTGGCGGCAGTACTTC
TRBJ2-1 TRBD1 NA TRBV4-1 CASRPSQGDRGLYRNNEQFF TGCGCCAGCAGACCATCACAGGGGGACAGGGGACTGTATCGGAACAATGAGCAGTTCTTC
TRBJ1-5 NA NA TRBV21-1 CASSLGKGPDSLAMNQPQHF TGTGCCAGCAGCCTTGGAAAGGGGCCAGACAGCCTCGCAATGAATCAGCCCCAGCATTTT
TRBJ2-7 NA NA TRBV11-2 CASSLELAPLSGEQYF TGTGCCAGCAGCTTAGAACTAGCCCCATTGTCTGGGGAGCAGTACTTC
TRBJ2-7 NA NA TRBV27 CASSWGRGAYEQYF TGTGCCAGCAGTTGGGGGCGAGGAGCCTACGAGCAGTACTTC
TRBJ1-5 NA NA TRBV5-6 CASSSEPGPQHF TGTGCCAGCAGCTCTGAACCGGGGCCCCAGCATTTT
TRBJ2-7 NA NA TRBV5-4 CASSLEGDYEQYF TGTGCCAGCAGCTTGGAGGGGGACTACGAGCAGTACTTC
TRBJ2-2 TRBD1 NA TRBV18 CASSPRDSPTGELFF TGTGCCAGCTCACCAAGGGACAGCCCTACCGGGGAGCTGTTTTTT
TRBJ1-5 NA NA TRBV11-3 CASTLIRSNQPQHF TGTGCCAGCACCCTGATCAGGAGCAATCAGCCCCAGCATTTT
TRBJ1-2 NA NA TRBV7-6 CASSLGHKGGQHYGYTF TGTGCCAGCAGCTTAGGGCACAAAGGGGGGCAGCACTATGGCTACACCTTC
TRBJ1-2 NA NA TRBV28 CASSLAGFYGYTF TGTGCCAGCAGTTTAGCAGGGTTTTATGGCTACACCTTC
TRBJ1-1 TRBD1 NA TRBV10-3 CAISAGQGSTEAFF TGTGCCATCAGTGCGGGACAGGGTAGTACTGAAGCTTTCTTT
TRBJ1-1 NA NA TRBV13 CASSSWTLNTEAFF TGTGCCAGCAGCTCGTGGACATTGAACACTGAAGCTTTCTTT
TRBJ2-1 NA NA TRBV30 CAGAGYNEQFF TGTGCCGGGGCGGGATACAATGAGCAGTTCTTC
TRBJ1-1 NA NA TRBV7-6 CASSSLVLGGNTEAFF TGTGCCAGCAGCTCACTGGTGTTGGGAGGGAACACTGAAGCTTTCTTT
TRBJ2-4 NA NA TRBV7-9 CASSPDSKDIQYF TGTGCCAGCAGCCCCGACAGCAAAGACATTCAGTACTTC
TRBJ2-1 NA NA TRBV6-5 CASDNRVGSPNEQFF TGTGCCAGCGACAATAGGGTTGGAAGCCCCAATGAGCAGTTCTTC
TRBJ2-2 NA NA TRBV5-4 CASRTKNTGELFF TGTGCCAGCAGGACGAAAAACACCGGGGAGCTGTTTTTT
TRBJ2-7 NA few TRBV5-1 CASSLRQEYGEQYF TGCGCCAGCAGCTTACGACAGGAGTACGGGGAGCAGTACTTC
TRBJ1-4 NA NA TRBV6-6 CASTPSGGYNEKLFF TGTGCCAGCACCCCAAGCGGAGGGTATAATGAAAAACTGTTTTTT
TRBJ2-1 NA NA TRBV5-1 CASSHPTGTRPPGEQFF TGCGCCAGCAGCCACCCCACTGGGACACGCCCTCCGGGTGAGCAGTTCTTC
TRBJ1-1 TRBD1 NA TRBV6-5 CASSSRTGGAEAFF TGTGCCAGCAGCTCGAGAACAGGGGGGGCTGAAGCTTTCTTT
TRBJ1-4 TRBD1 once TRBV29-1 CSVEGWQGADEKLFF TGCAGCGTTGAAGGATGGCAGGGGGCGGATGAAAAACTGTTTTTT
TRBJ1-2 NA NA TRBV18 CASSPQDLTSDGYTF TGTGCCAGCTCACCACAGGACTTAACAAGCGATGGCTACACCTTC
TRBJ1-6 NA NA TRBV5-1 CASSLGPGGSPLHF TGCGCCAGCAGCTTGGGACCGGGCGGTTCACCCCTCCACTTT
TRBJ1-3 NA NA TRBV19 CASSIDRRAPYSGNTIYF TGTGCCAGTAGTATAGATCGGAGAGCCCCTTACTCTGGAAACACCATATATTTT
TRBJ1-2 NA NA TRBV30 CAWMMGLMGQAYGYTF TGTGCCTGGATGATGGGATTGATGGGACAAGCCTATGGCTACACCTTC
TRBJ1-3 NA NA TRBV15 CATSRDRATGNTIYF TGTGCCACCAGCAGAGATAGGGCAACTGGAAACACCATATATTTT
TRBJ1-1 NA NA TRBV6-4 CASSVRVNTEAFF TGTGCCAGCAGTGTACGGGTGAACACTGAAGCTTTCTTT
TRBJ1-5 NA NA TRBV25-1 CASSELRGDQPQHF TGTGCCAGCAGTGAACTCCGGGGCGATCAGCCCCAGCATTTT
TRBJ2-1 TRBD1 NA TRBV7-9 CASSSGQVIYNEQFF TGTGCCAGCAGCTCTGGACAGGTTATCTACAATGAGCAGTTCTTC
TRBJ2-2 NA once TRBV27 CASSILRYTGELFF TGTGCCAGCAGTATTTTGAGGTACACCGGGGAGCTGTTTTTT
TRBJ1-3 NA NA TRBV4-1 CASSQDEGAAGNTIYF TGCGCCAGCAGCCAAGATGAGGGCGCTGCCGGAAACACCATATATTTT
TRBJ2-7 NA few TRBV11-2 CASSPAPGPSYEQYF TGTGCCAGCAGCCCGGCGCCGGGTCCCTCCTACGAGCAGTACTTC
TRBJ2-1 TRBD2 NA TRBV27 CASRDSGLAGGNNEQFF TGTGCCAGCAGAGACTCGGGACTAGCGGGGGGCAACAATGAGCAGTTCTTC
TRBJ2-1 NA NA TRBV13 CASSLAGFYNEQFF TGTGCCAGCAGCTTAGCGGGCTTCTACAATGAGCAGTTCTTC
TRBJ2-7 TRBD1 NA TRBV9 CASSVGGQGYEQYF TGTGCCAGCAGCGTAGGGGGACAGGGCTACGAGCAGTACTTC
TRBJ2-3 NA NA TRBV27 CASRHRTTDTQYF TGTGCCAGCAGACACAGAACCACAGATACGCAGTATTTT
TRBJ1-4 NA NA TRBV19 CASSVYRDVDEKLFF TGTGCCAGTAGCGTGTACCGGGATGTCGATGAAAAACTGTTTTTT
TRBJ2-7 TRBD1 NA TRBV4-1 CASSPGQGDYEQYF TGCGCCAGCAGCCCTGGACAGGGAGACTACGAGCAGTACTTC
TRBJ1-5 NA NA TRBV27 CASSLSISFQPQHF TGTGCCAGCAGTTTATCGATATCGTTCCAGCCCCAGCATTTT
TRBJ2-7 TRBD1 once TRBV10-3 CAIATGSYEQYF TGTGCCATCGCGACAGGGTCCTACGAGCAGTACTTC
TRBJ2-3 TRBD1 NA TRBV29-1 CSVEDREHADTQYF TGCAGCGTGGAGGACAGGGAGCATGCAGATACGCAGTATTTT
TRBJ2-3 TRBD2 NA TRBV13 CASSTLGRLAADTQYF TGTGCCAGCAGCACCCTGGGCCGACTAGCGGCGGATACGCAGTATTTT
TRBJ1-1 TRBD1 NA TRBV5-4 CASSLALGQGAEAFF TGTGCCAGCAGCTTGGCCCTAGGACAGGGGGCTGAAGCTTTCTTT